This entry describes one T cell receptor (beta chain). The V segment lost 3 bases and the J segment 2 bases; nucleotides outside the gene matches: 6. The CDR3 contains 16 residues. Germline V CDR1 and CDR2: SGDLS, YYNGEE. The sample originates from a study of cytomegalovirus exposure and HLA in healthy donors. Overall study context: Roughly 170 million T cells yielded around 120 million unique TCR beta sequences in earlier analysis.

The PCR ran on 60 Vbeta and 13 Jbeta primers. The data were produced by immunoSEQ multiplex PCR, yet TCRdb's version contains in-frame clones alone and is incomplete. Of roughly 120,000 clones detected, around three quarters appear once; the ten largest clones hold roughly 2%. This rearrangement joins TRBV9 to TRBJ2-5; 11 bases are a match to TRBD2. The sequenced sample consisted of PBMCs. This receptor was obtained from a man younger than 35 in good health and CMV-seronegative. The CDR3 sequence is CASSAGTSGNQETQYF. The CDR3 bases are TGTGCCAGCAGCGCAGGGACTAGCGGAAATCAAGAGACCCAGTACTTC.